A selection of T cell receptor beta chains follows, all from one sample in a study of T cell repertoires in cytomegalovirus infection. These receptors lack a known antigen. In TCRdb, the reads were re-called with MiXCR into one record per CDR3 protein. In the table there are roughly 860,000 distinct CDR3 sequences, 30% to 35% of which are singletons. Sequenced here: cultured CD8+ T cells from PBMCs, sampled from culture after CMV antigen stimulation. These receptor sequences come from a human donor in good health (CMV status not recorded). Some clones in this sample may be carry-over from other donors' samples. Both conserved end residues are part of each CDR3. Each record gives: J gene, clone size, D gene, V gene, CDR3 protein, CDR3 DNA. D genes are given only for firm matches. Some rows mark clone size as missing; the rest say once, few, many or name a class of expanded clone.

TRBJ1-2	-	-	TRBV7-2	CASSKTASPNYGYTF	TGTGCCAGCAGTAAAACAGCGTCACCTAACTATGGCTACACCTTC
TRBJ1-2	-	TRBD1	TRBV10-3	CAIGTGAYGYTF	TGTGCCATCGGAACAGGGGCATATGGCTACACCTTC
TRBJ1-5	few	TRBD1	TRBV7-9	CASSEDRGDQPQHF	TGTGCCAGCAGCGAAGACAGGGGAGATCAGCCCCAGCATTTT
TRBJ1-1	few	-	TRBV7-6	CASSLDRSMNTEAFF	TGTGCCAGCAGCTTAGATCGCAGCATGAACACTGAAGCTTTCTTT
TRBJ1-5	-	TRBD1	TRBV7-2	CASSLGDRLYQPQHF	TGTGCCAGCAGCTTAGGGGACAGACTTTATCAGCCCCAGCATTTT
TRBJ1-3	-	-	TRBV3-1	CASSQETMGADTIYF	TGTGCCAGCAGCCAAGAGACGATGGGGGCTGACACCATATATTTT
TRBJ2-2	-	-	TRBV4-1	CASSRARDTGELFF	TGCGCCAGCAGCCGGGCTAGAGACACCGGGGAGCTGTTTTTT
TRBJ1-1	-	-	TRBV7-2	CASSTARGAEAFF	TGTGCCAGCAGCACAGCGCGGGGTGCTGAAGCTTTCTTT
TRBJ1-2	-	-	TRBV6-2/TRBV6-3	CASSSDANNYGYTF	TGTGCCAGCAGCTCGGACGCCAATAACTATGGCTACACCTTC
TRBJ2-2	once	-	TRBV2	CASSEGGRELFF	TGTGCCAGCAGTGAGGGGGGTCGGGAGCTGTTTTTT
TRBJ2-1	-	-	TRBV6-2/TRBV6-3	CASSYTGTLGHEQFF	TGTGCCAGCAGTTATACTGGGACACTAGGTCATGAGCAGTTCTTC
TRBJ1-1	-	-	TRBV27	CASKGTASDMSTEAFF	TGTGCCAGCAAAGGTACAGCCTCGGACATGAGTACTGAAGCTTTCTTT
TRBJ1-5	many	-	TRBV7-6	CASSLAEGRQPQHF	TGTGCCAGCAGCTTAGCGGAGGGTAGACAGCCCCAGCATTTT
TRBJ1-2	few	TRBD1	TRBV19	CASSWGTGPNYGYTF	TGTGCCAGTAGCTGGGGGACAGGACCCAACTATGGCTACACCTTC
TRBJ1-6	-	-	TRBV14	CASSQDQGLYNSPLHF	TGTGCCAGCAGCCAAGACCAGGGTCTCTATAATTCACCCCTCCACTTT
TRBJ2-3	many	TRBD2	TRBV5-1	CASSLVAGGTDTQYF	TGTGCCAGCAGCTTAGTAGCGGGAGGTACAGATACGCAGTATTTT
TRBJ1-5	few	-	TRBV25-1	CASSEYRGDQPQHF	TGTGCCAGCAGTGAATATAGGGGTGATCAGCCCCAGCATTTT
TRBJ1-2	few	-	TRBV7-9	CASSLLDVAGYTF	TGTGCCAGCAGCTTATTGGACGTGGCTGGCTACACCTTC
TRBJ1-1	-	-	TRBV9	CASSVGPDEAFF	TGTGCCAGCAGCGTAGGGCCGGATGAAGCTTTCTTT
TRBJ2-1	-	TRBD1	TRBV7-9	CASSLKQGAPYNEQFF	TGTGCCAGCAGCTTAAAACAGGGGGCCCCTTACAATGAGCAGTTCTTC
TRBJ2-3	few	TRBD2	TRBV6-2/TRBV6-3	CASSPRLAGPKDTQYF	TGTGCCAGCAGCCCTCGACTAGCGGGCCCTAAGGATACGCAGTATTTT
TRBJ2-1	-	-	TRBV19	CASSIALHYNEQFF	TGTGCCAGTAGTATAGCCCTTCACTACAATGAGCAGTTCTTC
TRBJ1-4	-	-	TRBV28	CASSSIRGTGDATNEKLFF	TGTGCCAGCAGTTCAATTAGGGGAACCGGGGACGCAACTAATGAAAAACTGTTTTTT
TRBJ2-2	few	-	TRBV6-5	CASSYEVTGELFF	TGTGCCAGCAGTTATGAAGTTACCGGGGAGCTGTTTTTT
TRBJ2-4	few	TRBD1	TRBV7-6	CASSLDWSGGNIQYF	TGTGCCAGCAGCTTAGACTGGTCAGGGGGCAACATTCAGTACTTC
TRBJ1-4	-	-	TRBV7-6	CASSLANKWPLEKLFF	TGTGCCAGCAGCTTAGCGAATAAGTGGCCGTTAGAAAAACTGTTTTTT
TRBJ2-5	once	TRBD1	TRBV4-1	CASSRDDVGQVETQYF	TGCGCCAGCAGCCGAGATGACGTCGGACAGGTGGAGACCCAGTACTTC
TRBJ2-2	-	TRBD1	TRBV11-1	CVSSLSRTGAGELFF	TGTGTCAGCAGCTTATCCCGGACAGGGGCCGGGGAGCTGTTTTTT
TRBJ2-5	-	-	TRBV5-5	CASSLEPAETQYF	TGTGCCAGCAGCTTGGAGCCGGCAGAGACCCAGTACTTC
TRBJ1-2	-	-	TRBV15	CATSTWGAHYGYTF	TGTGCCACCAGCACCTGGGGGGCCCACTATGGCTACACCTTC
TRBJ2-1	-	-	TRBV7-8	CASTDRTLNNEQFF	TGTGCCAGCACGGACAGAACTTTGAACAATGAGCAGTTCTTC
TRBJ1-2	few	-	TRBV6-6	CASSYSKTGSNYGYTF	TGTGCCAGCAGTTACTCGAAAACAGGATCTAACTATGGCTACACCTTC
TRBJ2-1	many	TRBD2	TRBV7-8	CASSQGGGGAHEQFF	TGTGCCAGCAGCCAGGGGGGCGGGGGGGCCCATGAGCAGTTCTTC
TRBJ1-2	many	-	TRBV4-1	CASSQERLREVYGYTF	TGCGCCAGCAGCCAAGAGAGGCTCAGAGAGGTCTATGGCTACACCTTC
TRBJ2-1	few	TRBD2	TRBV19	CASSITGGNEQFF	TGTGCCAGTAGCATAACCGGGGGGAATGAGCAGTTCTTC
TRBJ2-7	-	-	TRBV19	CASSIGDGYEQYF	TGTGCCAGTAGTATAGGGGACGGTTACGAGCAGTACTTC
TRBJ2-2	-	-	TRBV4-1	CASSQPQGPNTGELFF	TGCGCCAGCAGCCAGCCACAGGGACCGAACACCGGGGAGCTGTTTTTT
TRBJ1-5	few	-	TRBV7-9	CASSGTGTQHF	TGTGCCAGCAGCGGGACCGGGACCCAGCATTTT
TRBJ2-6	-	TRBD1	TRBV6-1	CASNHRGISGANVLTF	TGTGCCAGCAACCACAGGGGGATCTCTGGGGCCAACGTCCTGACTTTC
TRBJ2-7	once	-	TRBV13	CASSLEGIYEQYF	TGTGCCAGCAGCTTAGAGGGGATCTACGAGCAGTACTTC
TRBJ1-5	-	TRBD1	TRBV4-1	CASSEGQGADQPQHF	TGCGCCAGCAGTGAGGGACAGGGGGCGGATCAGCCCCAGCATTTT
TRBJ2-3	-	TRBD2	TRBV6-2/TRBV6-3	CASSYLAGGADTQYF	TGTGCCAGCAGTTACTTAGCGGGGGGAGCAGATACGCAGTATTTT
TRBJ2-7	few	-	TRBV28	CASSFGVTYEQYF	TGTGCCAGCAGTTTTGGCGTGACCTACGAGCAGTACTTC
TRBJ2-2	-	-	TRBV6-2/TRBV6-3	CASSYDWDTGELFF	TGTGCCAGCAGTTATGACTGGGACACCGGGGAGCTGTTTTTT
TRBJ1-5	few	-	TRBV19	CASSSLGGSNQPQHF	TGTGCCAGTAGTTCGCTTGGCGGGAGCAATCAGCCCCAGCATTTT
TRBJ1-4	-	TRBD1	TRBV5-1	CASRITGVGEKLFF	TGCGCCAGCCGTATTACAGGGGTTGGGGAAAAACTGTTTTTT
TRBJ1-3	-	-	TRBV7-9	CASSLITAGNTIYF	TGTGCCAGCAGCTTAATTACAGCTGGAAACACCATATATTTT
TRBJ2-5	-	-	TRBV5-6	CASSWGGRWQGARQETQYF	TGTGCCAGCAGCTGGGGGGGGCGGTGGCAGGGGGCCAGGCAAGAGACCCAGTACTTC
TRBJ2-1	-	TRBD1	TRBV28	CVSSPGQGYEQFF	TGTGTCAGCAGTCCCGGACAGGGCTATGAGCAGTTCTTC
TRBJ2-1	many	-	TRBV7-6	CASTLRGQRGGKLRDEQFF	TGTGCCAGCACCCTCAGGGGCCAGCGGGGAGGGAAGTTGAGGGATGAGCAGTTCTTC
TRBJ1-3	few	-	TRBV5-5	CASSLVSLWQISGNTIYF	TGTGCCAGCAGCTTGGTATCCTTGTGGCAGATCTCTGGAAACACCATATATTTT
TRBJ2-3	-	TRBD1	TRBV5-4	CASSLARVDRGRTDTQYF	TGTGCCAGCAGCTTGGCCAGGGTGGACAGGGGAAGGACAGATACGCAGTATTTT
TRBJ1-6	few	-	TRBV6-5	CASSYGGGYNSPLHF	TGTGCCAGCAGTTACGGGGGCGGTTATAATTCACCCCTCCACTTT